The text below deals with one T cell receptor (beta chain). Its antigen is still unknown. The data are from a study of OX40 agonist ivuxolimab in advanced cancers. Looking at the study overall: An agonistic human IgG2 monoclonal antibody against OX40 (CD134) was given. Study conclusions and caveats: Low normalized T-cell clonal expansion was also seen in some nonresponders.

TCRdb's table, derived via immunoSEQ multiplex PCR, lists solely in-frame clones and lacks some. This table holds fewer than 60,000 clones, about 85% found once. Sequencing used CD4+ or CD8+ T cells sorted from blood, obtained in a trial of the OX40 agonist ivuxolimab. The receptor was isolated from an adult with an advanced solid tumor such as melanoma, head and neck, liver or kidney cancer.

The CDR3 DNA sequence: TGCAGCGTTGAAGATCTGGTGGTTGAGCAGTTCTTC. Translation: CSVEDLVVEQFF. V usage is TRBV29-1 and J usage is TRBJ2-1, with D unclear. Germline V gives CDR1 SQVTM, CDR2 ANQGSEA. V was clipped by 0 bases and J by 9 bases, with 9 bases between them. The CDR3 length is 12 residues.